One and the same sample provided the 31 T cell receptor beta chains below, sequenced in a study of shared clonotypes between healthy human individuals (dated by TCRdb to about 2020). Preparation of the library involved the immunoSEQ multiplex PCR assay. What TCRdb holds here is the immuneACCESS table cut down to in-frame rearrangements. Part of the clones is not present; checked against another copy, under half of the missing clones reflect an unresolved V gene, and the others are unexplained. Present in this sample are under 2.5 million clones, about nine tenths of which were seen just once. The ten largest clones add up to 0.37% of the sample. Specimen: naive CD4+ T cells from PBMCs. This specimen's cell subset or site label, interpreted: CD45RA+ positively selected. The receptors here all came from a man aged 18 to 30 in good health. Some clones in this sample may be carry-over from other donors' samples.

This clone was counted a few times. The chain recombines TRBV19 with TRBJ1-1; TRBD1 agrees at 7 bases. J gave up 8 bases and V 3 bases, and 15 bases lay outside the gene matches. Germline CDR1 is LNHDA and CDR2 is SQIVND (reference sequence). The CDR3 is 16 residues long. This chain's CDR3 is CASSIRPAGGSMEAFF. CDR3 in DNA: TGTGCCAGTAGTATTCGACCGGCAGGGGGTTCTATGGAAGCTTTCTTT.

As for this clone: The same CDR3 can be traced to other DNA sequences in this sample. The J gene is TRBJ2-7, the V gene TRBV18; 11 bases are a match to TRBD2. Germline V gives CDR1 KGHSH, CDR2 LQKENI. The CDR3 is made up of 15 amino acids. Germline trimming cut 2 bases from V and 0 bases from J; bases unmatched to any gene: 0. CDR3 nucleotide sequence: TGTGCCAGCTCACCAACTAGCGGGAGCTCCTACGAGCAGTACTTC. It encodes CASSPTSGSSYEQYF.

This clone has a single count. The J gene is TRBJ2-3, the V gene TRBV30; possibly TRBD1 for D (6 bases). The CDR3 spans 13 residues. In germline, CDR1 is GTSNPN, CDR2 SVGIG (reference sequence). V lost 6 bases to trimming and J lost 5 bases, with 15 bases between them. The CDR3 protein is CACVASGVDTQYF. The CDR3 DNA reads TGTGCCTGCGTCGCATCAGGGGTAGATACGCAGTATTTT.

The chain is built from TRBV5-1 and TRBJ2-7, with D maybe TRBD1 (5 bases). Germline V gives CDR1 SGHRS, CDR2 YFSETQ. V was clipped by 0 bases and J by 6 bases, with 19 bases between them. This CDR3 is 16 amino acids long. CDR3 nucleotides: TGCGCCAGCAGCTTGGTTTCGGGCAGGGTCTTCTCCGAGCAGTACTTC. It codes for CASSLVSGRVFSEQYF.

The chain joins TRBV7-2 to TRBJ2-3; 11 nucleotides agree with TRBD1. V lost 5 bases, J lost 1 base, and 14 bases stayed unmatched. The CDR3 length is 19 residues. Germline values: CDR1 SGHTA, CDR2 FQGNSA. The CDR3 nucleotides read TGTGCCAGCAGCCCAAACCGCGGACAGGGGGCGCGGGGCACAGATACGCAGTATTTT. This encodes CASSPNRGQGARGTDTQYF.

This clone was observed once. V gene TRBV19 combines with J gene TRBJ2-1; TRBD2 agrees at 8 bases. The CDR3 contains 15 residues. V shed 3 bases and J 6 bases; nucleotides not matched to a gene: 7. Germline CDR1 is LNHDA and CDR2 is SQIVND (reference sequence). CDR3 DNA: TGTGCCAGTAGTATCAATCGGGAGGGCCGCAATGAGCAGTTCTTC. It is translated as CASSINREGRNEQFF.

This clone has a single count. The chain is built from TRBV10-3 and TRBJ1-1; TRBD1 agrees at 8 bases. This CDR3 comprises 14 residues. Unmatched junction bases numbered 3, after V lost 2 bases and J lost 4 bases. Germline-derived CDR1 and CDR2 are ENHRY and SYGVKD. This chain's CDR3 is CAISEAQGGTEAFF. In DNA, the CDR3 is TGTGCCATCAGTGAGGCACAGGGGGGCACTGAAGCTTTCTTT.

J is TRBJ2-7 and V is TRBV7-6; 9 bases align to TRBD1. V lost 5 bases and J lost 1; bases outside the gene matches: 6. CDR1 is SGHVS, CDR2 FNYEAQ, per germline. This CDR3 spans 15 amino acids. CDR3 in DNA: TGTGCCAGCAGCCAGCAACAGGGGGCTTCCTACGAGCAGTACTTC. The encoded protein is CASSQQQGASYEQYF.

The rearrangement uses TRBV27 and TRBJ2-2; D not resolved. The CDR3 is made up of 16 amino acids. The germline V gene has CDR1 MNHEY and CDR2 SMNVEV (reference sequence). V lost 2 bases and J lost 0, with 10 bases in between. Here the CDR3 reads CASSLRSAANTGELFF. The CDR3 DNA is TGTGCCAGCAGTTTAAGGTCGGCAGCGAACACCGGGGAGCTGTTTTTT.

The V and J genes are TRBV6-6 and TRBJ1-5; D unclear. Per germline, CDR1 MNHNY and CDR2 SVGAGI (reference sequence). The CDR3 spans 15 residues. V shed 9 bases and J shed 3 bases, with 18 bases lying between them. The CDR3: CASTVMAGNNQPQHF. The CDR3 bases are TGTGCCAGTACCGTGATGGCGGGGAACAATCAGCCCCAGCATTTT.

The V call is TRBV7-9, the J call TRBJ1-3; D not resolved. Trimming left V 10 bases short and J 2 bases short, with 12 bases between. This CDR3 contains 13 residues. Germline CDR1 reads SEHNR; CDR2 reads FQNEAQ (reference sequence). The CDR3 nucleotides read TGTGCCACCTGGGGAAATACTGGAAACACCATATATTTT. This translates into CATWGNTGNTIYF.

The chain has TRBV2 and TRBJ2-5, with TRBD1 matching over 7 bases. V lost 10 bases and J lost 2; bases outside the gene matches: 7. CDR1 is SNHLY and CDR2 is FYNNEI in the germline V gene. The CDR3 runs 13 residues. CDR3 in DNA: TGTGCCATCGATCAGGGGGTTCAAGAGACCCAGTACTTC. It is translated as CAIDQGVQETQYF.

This chain uses TRBV7-2 with TRBJ1-3; D perhaps matches TRBD1 (5 bases). V lost 5 bases to trimming and J lost 9 bases, with 23 bases between them. The CDR3 totals 16 residues. CDR1 SGHTA and CDR2 FQGNSA come from the germline V gene. The CDR3 loop is CASSVWGGRAGSTIYF. CDR3 nucleotides: TGTGCCAGCAGCGTATGGGGCGGCAGGGCGGGGAGCACCATATATTTT. Full variable domain (missing parts from reference TRBV7-2 and TRBJ1-3): GAGVSQSPSNKVTEKGKDVELRCDPISGHTALYWYRQSLGQGLEFLIYFQGNSAPDKSGLPSDRFSAERTGGSVSTLTIQRTQQEDSAVYLCASSVWGGRAGSTIYFGEGSWLTVV.

As concerns this clone: At the DNA level, this CDR3 is encoded by other sequences in the same sample as well. The rearrangement joins TRBV5-1 to TRBJ1-5; D uncertain. The germline V and J ends were trimmed by 0 bases and 5 bases, with 6 bases remaining between them. This CDR3 has 13 residues. Per germline, CDR1 SGHRS and CDR2 YFSETQ. The CDR3 coding sequence is TGCGCCAGCAGCTTGGAAGGGTATCAGCCCCAGCATTTT. Amino acids: CASSLEGYQPQHF.

This chain joins TRBV28 and TRBJ2-7, with no clear D. The germline CDR1 and CDR2 sequences are MDHEN and SYDVKM. The germline V and J ends were trimmed by 6 bases and 2 bases, with 8 bases remaining between them. CDR3 length equals 12 residues. In DNA form, the CDR3 reads TGTGCCAGCAGCTCTGACCCCTACGAGCAGTACTTC. This codes for CASSSDPYEQYF. The whole variable domain, remainder taken from reference TRBV28 and TRBJ2-7, is DVKVTQSSRYLVKRTGEKVFLECVQDMDHENMFWYRQDPGLGLRLIYFSYDVKMKEKGDIPEGYSVSREKKERFSLILESASTNQTSMYLCASSSDPYEQYFGPGTRLTVT.

The gene calls are TRBV6-5 and TRBJ2-7; D might be TRBD2 (6 bases). Per the germline V gene, CDR1 is MNHEY and CDR2 is SVGAGI. The CDR3 is 14 residues long. V gave up 6 bases and J gave up 3 bases, with 15 bases separating them. CDR3 DNA sequence: TGTGCCAGCAGAAATAGCGGAGGCTACTACGAGCAGTACTTC. It codes for CASRNSGGYYEQYF.

The chain has TRBV5-1 and TRBJ2-1; D may be TRBD2 (5 bases). Per germline, CDR1 SGHRS and CDR2 YFSETQ. V dropped 5 bases and J dropped 5 bases, with 11 bases sitting between them. The CDR3 runs 13 residues. CDR3 nucleotides: TGCGCCAGCAGTAGGCTAGCCAACAATGAGCAGTTCTTC. Translation gives CASSRLANNEQFF. The variable domain in full, with the rest retrieved from reference TRBV5-1 and TRBJ2-1, is KAGVTQTPRYLIKTRGQQVTLSCSPISGHRSVSWYQQTPGQGLQFLFEYFSETQRNKGNFPGRFSGRQFSNSRSEMNVSTLELGDSALYLCASSRLANNEQFFGPGTRLTVL.

This chain connects TRBV5-1 to TRBJ2-1; TRBD2 matches 14 bases. Germline CDR1 reads SGHRS; CDR2 reads YFSETQ. This CDR3 has 15 residues. V lost 3 bases and J lost 9; bases outside the gene matches: 5. This CDR3 is CASSSRLAGGVEQFF. The CDR3 bases are TGCGCCAGCAGCTCCCGACTAGCGGGAGGGGTTGAGCAGTTCTTC. The whole variable domain, remainder taken from reference TRBV5-1 and TRBJ2-1, is KAGVTQTPRYLIKTRGQQVTLSCSPISGHRSVSWYQQTPGQGLQFLFEYFSETQRNKGNFPGRFSGRQFSNSRSEMNVSTLELGDSALYLCASSSRLAGGVEQFFGPGTRLTVL.

The CDR3 coding sequence is TGTGCCAGCAGCTCCAGTCGGCGAGTGTTCACCGGGGAGCTGTTTTTT. Translation gives CASSSSRRVFTGELFF. This chain joins TRBV7-9 and TRBJ2-2; D is ambiguous. CDR1 is SEHNR, CDR2 FQNEAQ, per germline (reference sequence). Trimming took off 4 bases at V and 4 bases at J, with 16 bases between the two ends. The CDR3 contains 16 residues.

This chain uses TRBV4-1 with TRBJ1-4; TRBD1 is a possible D gene (6 bases). V lost 4 bases, J lost 2 bases, and 17 bases lay in between. Germline CDR1 and CDR2: MGHRA and YSYEKL. The length of the CDR3 is 17 residues. CDR3 amino acids: CASSRLRGGTTNEKLFF. The CDR3 DNA follows: TGCGCCAGCAGCCGCCTCCGGGGGGGCACGACTAATGAAAAACTGTTTTTT.

The chain couples TRBV6-1 to TRBJ2-7; TRBD2 is a possible D gene (6 bases). The CDR3 is 15 residues long. In germline, CDR1 is MNHNS, CDR2 SASEGT. Deletions cut 6 bases from V and 0 bases from J, with 15 bases between. The CDR3 nucleotides read TGTGCCAGCAGGTCCCCGAGCGGGCCCTCCTACGAGCAGTACTTC. This codes for CASRSPSGPSYEQYF.

The rearrangement joins TRBV28 to TRBJ2-1; D possibly corresponds to TRBD2 (5 bases). The germline V gene encodes CDR1 MDHEN and CDR2 SYDVKM. This CDR3 is built from 12 residues. The V end was cut by 3 bases, the J end by 6 bases, with 6 bases between. This CDR3 reads CASSLTTNEQFF. DNA for the CDR3: TGTGCCAGCAGTTTGACTACCAATGAGCAGTTCTTC.

J is TRBJ2-3 and V is TRBV6-5, with D maybe TRBD2 (5 bases). Germline V gene data show CDR1 as MNHEY and CDR2 as SVGAGI. The CDR3 contains 13 residues. V lost 2 bases and J lost 10, with 13 bases in between. The CDR3 sequence is CASSYPPSLAQYF. In nucleotides, the CDR3 is TGTGCCAGCAGTTACCCCCCTAGCCTAGCGCAGTATTTT.

The table lists this clone with a few counts. Within the sample, other DNA sequences also encode this same CDR3. The chain joins TRBV7-3 to TRBJ1-1, with D unclear. This CDR3 has 13 amino acids. V gave up 2 bases and J gave up 5 bases, with 9 bases separating them. Per germline, CDR1 SGHTA and CDR2 FQGTGA. The CDR3 region is CASSLSGRTEAFF. As DNA, the CDR3 is TGTGCCAGCAGCTTATCAGGTCGTACTGAAGCTTTCTTT.

The rearrangement joins TRBV11-2 to TRBJ2-7; D uncertain. CDR1 and CDR2 from the germline V gene are SGHAT and FQNNGV. Trimming left V 2 bases short and J 2 bases short, with 7 bases between. The CDR3 is made up of 13 amino acids. This chain's CDR3 is CASSLLTTYEQYF. The CDR3, as DNA: TGTGCCAGCAGCTTATTGACAACCTACGAGCAGTACTTC.

V usage is TRBV29-1 and J usage is TRBJ2-5; 7 nucleotides agree with TRBD2. V shed 4 bases and J 3 bases; nucleotides not matched to a gene: 2. The CDR3 loop spans 12 amino acids. Germline V gene sequence: CDR1 SQVTM, CDR2 ANQGSEA. This CDR3 is CSVGGGKETQYF. The CDR3 bases are TGCAGCGTTGGGGGGGGGAAAGAGACCCAGTACTTC.

V usage is TRBV28 and J usage is TRBJ1-3, with 9 positions matching TRBD1. Germline values: CDR1 MDHEN, CDR2 SYDVKM. This CDR3 contains 16 residues. V was clipped by 3 bases and J by 2 bases; unmatched bases: 5. Here the CDR3 DNA reads TGTGCCAGCAGTTTGTTTGGACAGGGGACTGGAAACACCATATATTTT. It specifies CASSLFGQGTGNTIYF.

The chain recombines TRBV10-1 with TRBJ1-1, with D perhaps matching TRBD1 (6 bases). The V and J ends lost 4 bases and 4 bases respectively, with 13 bases between them. Germline V gene data show CDR1 as WNHNN and CDR2 as SYGVQD (reference sequence). This CDR3 region has 14 residues. The CDR3 nucleotides read TGCGCCAGCAGTGGGTCTAGGGGGGGCACTGAAGCTTTCTTT. Amino acids: CASSGSRGGTEAFF.

Points on this clone: In the same sample, other DNA sequences code for this CDR3. The chain uses TRBV5-1 and TRBJ2-1; TRBD2 aligns across 12 bases. J lost 2 bases, V lost 0 bases, and 0 bases had no gene match. The length of the CDR3 is 16 residues. Germline V gene sequence: CDR1 SGHRS, CDR2 YFSETQ. CDR3 amino acids: CASSLGLAGAYNEQFF. DNA of the CDR3: TGCGCCAGCAGCTTGGGACTAGCGGGAGCCTACAATGAGCAGTTCTTC.

The chain joins TRBV28 to TRBJ1-5; weak D call: TRBD1 (5 bases). The V end lost 8 bases, the J end lost 7 bases, and 21 bases lay between the germline ends. Germline assignment: CDR1 MDHEN and CDR2 SYDVKM. CDR3 length: 15 amino acids. CDR3 nucleotide sequence: TGTGCCAGCGGCTCCGCTCTGGGGGTACGCCAGCCCCAGCATTTT. The encoded protein is CASGSALGVRQPQHF.

V usage is TRBV7-2 and J usage is TRBJ2-3, with 11 bases that match TRBD2. Germline CDR1 SGHTA, CDR2 FQGNSA. The CDR3 has 19 amino acids. With V trimmed by 5 bases and J by 0 bases, 13 bases remained unmatched. CDR3 in amino acids: CASSPRKVGLAASTDTQYF. In DNA, the CDR3 is TGTGCCAGCAGCCCTCGAAAGGTGGGACTAGCGGCTAGCACAGATACGCAGTATTTT.